What follows describes a single T cell receptor (beta chain). This clone's antigen is unknown. No base quality values were provided; no much bigger clone lies one nucleotide off. This record belongs to a study of blood T cell repertoires in COVID-19 (TCRdb year 2020). As for the study more broadly: The collaborator samples originated in the United States, Italy and Spain and spanned the acute and convalescent phases of COVID-19. HLA class I and class II types, where available, came from metadata supplied by the sample provider rather than from assay-based typing. Deeply sampled blood TCRbeta repertoires from subjects exposed to, actively infected with, or recovered from COVID-19 were included in the dataset. The samples were drawn from two sources: the first 160 participants of the ongoing ImmuneRACE study, and over 950 subjects contributed by 6 global collaborators. A de-identified subject ID, COVID-19 status, age in years and sex were almost always included in the sample metadata. A freely available public database, intended as a resource for researchers studying the immune response to SARS-CoV-2, is where the repertoires were released. The prospective study material was composed of cDNA or gDNA derived from T cells, B-cell-depleted T cells, or PBMCs. Overall study results and their limits: How much clinical and demographic metadata was included differed by source and by participant, and the metadata was provided uncurated.

Including the terminal cysteine and phenylalanine, the CDR3 comprises 12 residues. The DNA shown is the 36-base CDR3, in frame from base 1. V loses 3 bases of germline sequence and J loses 7 bases, and the interval between the two ends is 9 bases. From a lookup of the germline V gene, CDR1 and CDR2 are SGHAT and FQNNGV. Participants in the prospective study were aged 18 to 89 years, lived in 20 to 25 United States geographic areas, and enrolled through a virtual design. In the prospective study, participants were assigned to cohorts based on the clinical history participants reported in a screening survey and a study questionnaire. Exposed participants were defined as having been in contact with someone with a PCR-confirmed or clinician-diagnosed COVID-19 case within 2 weeks of study entry. Each participant in the prospective study had whole blood, serum and a nasopharyngeal or oropharyngeal swab collected by mobile phlebotomists. Over an approximately 2-month period, participants in the prospective study had the option of providing additional blood draws and questionnaires. Blood samples from the prospective study were shipped frozen or at room temperature prior to DNA extraction.

TCRbeta CDR3 regions were amplified from genomic DNA using the immunoSEQ Assay, a bias-controlled multiplex PCR. As for the original processing: Within the assay, amplification of reference gene primers was used to estimate how many nucleated cells each sample contained. Sequence reads were collapsed and filtered to measure the absolute abundance of every unique TCRbeta CDR3 rearrangement. For each sample, productive Simpson clonality was calculated as the square root of Simpson's diversity index across productive rearrangements. TCRdb holds this immuneACCESS table with in-frame rearrangements only. Some clones are missing; in checked studies, unresolved V genes explain under half, and the rest has no known cause. V and J calls and clone size come straight from that table; D and trimming were deduced from the DNA. The sample contains fewer than 350,000 clones, roughly 90% of them found a single time. The ten biggest clones cover 0.95% to 1.1% of the sample.

The origin of this receptor is a woman aged 25 to 39 who had been exposed to COVID-19. Input material: PBMCs or T cells enriched from blood (not recorded which). In this chain, TRBV11-2 is recombined with TRBJ1-1; the best D guess is TRBD1, with 6 bases matching. The nucleotide sequence is given as TGTGCCAGCAGCTTCAGGGGCGATGAAGCTTTCTTT. The encoded protein is CASSFRGDEAFF.